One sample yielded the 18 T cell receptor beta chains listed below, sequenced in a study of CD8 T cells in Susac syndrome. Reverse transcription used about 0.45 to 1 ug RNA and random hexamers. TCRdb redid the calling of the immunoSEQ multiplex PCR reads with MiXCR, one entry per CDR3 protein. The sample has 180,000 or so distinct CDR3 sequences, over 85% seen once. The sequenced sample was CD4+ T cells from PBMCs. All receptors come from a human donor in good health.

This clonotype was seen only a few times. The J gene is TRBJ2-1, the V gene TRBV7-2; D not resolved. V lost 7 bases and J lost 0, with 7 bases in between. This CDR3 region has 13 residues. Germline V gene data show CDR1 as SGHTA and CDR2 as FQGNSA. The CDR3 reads CASTPSSYNEQFF. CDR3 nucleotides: TGTGCCAGCACCCCCAGCTCCTACAATGAGCAGTTCTTC.

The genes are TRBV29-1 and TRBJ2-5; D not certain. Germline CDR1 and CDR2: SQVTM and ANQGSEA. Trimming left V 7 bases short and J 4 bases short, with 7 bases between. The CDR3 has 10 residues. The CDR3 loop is CSAFRETQYF. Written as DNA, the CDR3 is TGCAGCGCATTCAGAGAGACCCAGTACTTC.

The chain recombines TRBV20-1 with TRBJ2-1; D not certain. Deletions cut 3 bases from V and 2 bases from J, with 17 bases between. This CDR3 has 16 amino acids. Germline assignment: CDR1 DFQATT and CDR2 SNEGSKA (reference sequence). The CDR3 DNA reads TGCAGTGCTAGGGAAGTTGCCTCGGTTCCCTACAATGAGCAGTTCTTC. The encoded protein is CSAREVASVPYNEQFF.

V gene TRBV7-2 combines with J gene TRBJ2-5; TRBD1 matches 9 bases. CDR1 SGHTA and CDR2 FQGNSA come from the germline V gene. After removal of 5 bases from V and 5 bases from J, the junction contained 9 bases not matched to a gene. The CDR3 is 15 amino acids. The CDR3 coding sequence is TGTGCCAGCAGCAGACGGACAGGGGCAGGGGAGACCCAGTACTTC. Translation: CASSRRTGAGETQYF.

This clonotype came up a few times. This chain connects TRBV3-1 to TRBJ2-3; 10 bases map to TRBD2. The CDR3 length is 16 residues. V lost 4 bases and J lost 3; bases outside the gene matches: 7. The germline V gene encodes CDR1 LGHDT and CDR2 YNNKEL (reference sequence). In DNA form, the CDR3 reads TGTGCCAGCAGCCTCCCCCGGACTAGCGGAACAGATACGCAGTATTTT. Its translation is CASSLPRTSGTDTQYF.

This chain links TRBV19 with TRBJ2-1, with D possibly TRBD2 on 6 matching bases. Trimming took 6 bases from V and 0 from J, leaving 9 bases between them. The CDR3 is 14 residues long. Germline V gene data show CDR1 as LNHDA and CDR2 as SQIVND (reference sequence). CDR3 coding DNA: TGTGCCAGTAGGGAGGGCAGCTCCTACAATGAGCAGTTCTTC. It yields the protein CASREGSSYNEQFF.

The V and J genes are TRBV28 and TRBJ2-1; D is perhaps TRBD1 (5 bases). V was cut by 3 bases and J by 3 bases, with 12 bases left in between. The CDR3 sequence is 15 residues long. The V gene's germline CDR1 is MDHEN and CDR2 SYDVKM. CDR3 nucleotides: TGTGCCAGCAGTTTGCTAGGGGATTTCTACAATGAGCAGTTCTTC. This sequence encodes CASSLLGDFYNEQFF.

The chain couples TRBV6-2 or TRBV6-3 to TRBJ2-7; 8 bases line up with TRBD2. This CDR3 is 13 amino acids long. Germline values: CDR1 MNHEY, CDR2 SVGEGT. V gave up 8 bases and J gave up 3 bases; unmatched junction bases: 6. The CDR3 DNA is TGTGCCAGCGGACGAGCGGGAGACTACGAGCAGTACTTC. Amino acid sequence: CASGRAGDYEQYF.

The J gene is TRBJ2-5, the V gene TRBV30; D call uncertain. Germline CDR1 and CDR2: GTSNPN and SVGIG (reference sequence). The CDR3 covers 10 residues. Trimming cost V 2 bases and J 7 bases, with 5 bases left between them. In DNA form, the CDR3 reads TGTGCCTGGAGTTCTGGGACCCAGTACTTC. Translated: CAWSSGTQYF.

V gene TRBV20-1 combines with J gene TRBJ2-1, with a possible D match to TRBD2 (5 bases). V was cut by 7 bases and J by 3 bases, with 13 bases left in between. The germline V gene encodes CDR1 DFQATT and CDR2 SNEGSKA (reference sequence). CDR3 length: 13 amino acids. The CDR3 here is CSGTTGNYNEQFF. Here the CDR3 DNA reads TGCAGTGGTACCACCGGGAACTACAATGAGCAGTTCTTC.

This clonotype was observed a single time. The CDR3 here is CASRGSGRTNTGELFF. For the CDR3, the DNA is TGTGCCAGCAGAGGTAGCGGGAGAACGAACACCGGGGAGCTGTTTTTT. This chain joins TRBV6-2 or TRBV6-3 and TRBJ2-2, with 9 bases lining up with TRBD2. The CDR3 is made up of 16 amino acids. V dropped 6 bases and J dropped 0; count of bases not matched to a gene: 5. The germline V gene encodes CDR1 MNHEY and CDR2 SVGEGT.

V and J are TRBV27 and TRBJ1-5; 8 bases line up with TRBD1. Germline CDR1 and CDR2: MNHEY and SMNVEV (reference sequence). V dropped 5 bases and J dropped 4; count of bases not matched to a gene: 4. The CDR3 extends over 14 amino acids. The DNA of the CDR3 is TGTGCCAGCAGTGCCCGGACAGGGAATCAGCCCCAGCATTTT. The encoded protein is CASSARTGNQPQHF.

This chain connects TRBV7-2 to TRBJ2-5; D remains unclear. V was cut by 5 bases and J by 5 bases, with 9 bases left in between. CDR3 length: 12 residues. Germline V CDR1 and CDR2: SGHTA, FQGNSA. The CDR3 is CASSTPPETQYF. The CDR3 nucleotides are TGTGCCAGCAGCACCCCCCCGGAGACCCAGTACTTC.

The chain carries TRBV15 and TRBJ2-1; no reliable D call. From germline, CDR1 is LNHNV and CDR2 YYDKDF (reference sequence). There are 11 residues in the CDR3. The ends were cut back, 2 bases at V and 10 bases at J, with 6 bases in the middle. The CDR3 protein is CATSRMVEQFF. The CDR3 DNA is TGTGCCACCAGCAGAATGGTCGAGCAGTTCTTC.

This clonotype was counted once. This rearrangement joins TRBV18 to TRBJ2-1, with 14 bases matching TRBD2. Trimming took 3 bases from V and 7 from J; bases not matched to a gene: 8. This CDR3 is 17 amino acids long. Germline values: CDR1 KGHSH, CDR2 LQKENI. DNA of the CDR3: TGTGCCAGCTCACCTAAGACTAGCGGGAGGGCCCTGAATGAGCAGTTCTTC. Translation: CASSPKTSGRALNEQFF. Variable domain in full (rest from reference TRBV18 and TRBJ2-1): NAGVMQNPRHLVRRRGQEARLRCSPMKGHSHVYWYRQLPEEGLKFMVYLQKENIIDESGMPKERFSAEFPKEGPSILRIQQVVRGDSAAYFCASSPKTSGRALNEQFFGPGTRLTVL.

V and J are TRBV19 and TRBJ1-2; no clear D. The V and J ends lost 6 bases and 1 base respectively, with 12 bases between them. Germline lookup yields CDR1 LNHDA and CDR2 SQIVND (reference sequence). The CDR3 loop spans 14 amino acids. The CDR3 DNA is TGTGCCAGTAGAACAGAATTCCGTAACTATGGCTACACCTTC. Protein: CASRTEFRNYGYTF.

CDR3 nucleotides: TGTGCCAGCAGAAGAGCGGGAGAACTGGTTGAGCAGTTCTTC. It specifies CASRRAGELVEQFF. J is TRBJ2-1 and V is TRBV6-5; 8 positions agree with TRBD2. The J segment lost 9 bases and the V segment lost 6 bases, leaving 10 bases of the junction unmatched. Germline V CDR1 and CDR2: MNHEY, SVGAGI. There are 14 residues in the CDR3.

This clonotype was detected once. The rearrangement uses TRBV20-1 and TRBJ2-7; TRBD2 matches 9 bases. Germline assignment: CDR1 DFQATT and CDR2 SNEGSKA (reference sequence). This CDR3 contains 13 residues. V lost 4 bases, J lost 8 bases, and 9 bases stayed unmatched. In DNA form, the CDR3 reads TGCAGTGCTACGGTAGCGGGGGTCAGTAAGCAGTACTTC. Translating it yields CSATVAGVSKQYF.